Following are 20 T cell receptor beta chains from one sample sequenced in a study of T-cell reconstitution after alpha-beta-depleted transplantation in children. The authors prepared the TCRbeta library with unique molecular identifiers. TCRdb called the PCR reads again in MiXCR, with one record for every CDR3 protein. Seen here are about 420,000 distinct CDR3 sequences, about 16% observed once, and the top ten hold roughly 29%. The source material was PBMCs, mostly from graft donor cells, sampled 360 days after TCRalphabeta/CD19-depleted stem cell transplant. The receptors here all came from a boy in the first two years of life who had a stem cell transplant for Wiskott-Aldrich syndrome, so the T cells may come from the graft donor.

The chain has TRBV12-3 or TRBV12-4 and TRBJ2-1; tentative D call: TRBD1 (5 bases). This CDR3 is built from 16 residues. Trimming took off 3 bases at V and 6 bases at J, with 18 bases between the two ends. The CDR3 DNA follows: TGTGCCAGCAGTTTGGGATTGACCGCAGGGCTCAATGAGCAGTTCTTC. This gives the protein CASSLGLTAGLNEQFF.

A few counts support this clonotype. The V gene is TRBV7-8, the J gene TRBJ1-4; 7 positions agree with TRBD1. Germline CDR1 and CDR2: SGHVS and FQNEAQ. This CDR3 contains 14 residues. The trim removed 4 bases at V and 8 bases at J, leaving 7 bases unmatched. CDR3 protein: CASSSWTGPEKLFF. In DNA form, the CDR3 reads TGTGCCAGCAGCTCCTGGACAGGCCCCGAAAAACTGTTTTTT.

The chain has TRBV5-1 and TRBJ2-5; 9 nucleotides match TRBD1. The CDR3 spans 15 residues. Germline CDR1 is SGHRS and CDR2 is YFSETQ. V shed 0 bases and J 3 bases; nucleotides not matched to a gene: 3. The CDR3: CASSLATGGEETQYF. CDR3 nucleotide sequence: TGCGCCAGCAGCTTGGCCACAGGGGGCGAAGAGACCCAGTACTTC.

This rearrangement joins TRBV5-1 to TRBJ1-1; TRBD1 matches 10 bases. V lost 5 bases, J lost 1 base, and 2 bases stayed unmatched. The CDR3 totals 14 residues. CDR1 is SGHRS and CDR2 is YFSETQ in the germline V gene. The CDR3, as DNA: TGCGCCAGCAGGACAGGGGGCCCGAACACTGAAGCTTTCTTT. It is translated as CASRTGGPNTEAFF. Filled out from reference TRBV5-1 and TRBJ1-1, the complete variable domain reads KAGVTQTPRYLIKTRGQQVTLSCSPISGHRSVSWYQQTPGQGLQFLFEYFSETQRNKGNFPGRFSGRQFSNSRSEMNVSTLELGDSALYLCASRTGGPNTEAFFGQGTRLTVV.

This clonotype was seen a handful of times. The gene calls are TRBV7-2 and TRBJ2-4; D not certain. The CDR3 is 16 residues long. The germline gives CDR1 SGHTA, CDR2 FQGNSA. Trimming cost V 1 base and J 1 base, with 11 bases left between them. Written as DNA, the CDR3 is TGTGCCAGCAGCTTAGGGGAATTCCTCGCCAAAAACATTCAGTACTTC. It is translated as CASSLGEFLAKNIQYF.

The chain has TRBV27 and TRBJ2-7, with D tentatively TRBD2 (6 bases). The CDR3 loop spans 14 amino acids. Germline V gene data show CDR1 as MNHEY and CDR2 as SMNVEV (reference sequence). Deletions cut 2 bases from V and 3 bases from J, with 11 bases between. The CDR3 protein is CASSLGGLHYEQYF. Here the CDR3 DNA reads TGTGCCAGCAGTTTAGGAGGGCTTCACTACGAGCAGTACTTC.

This chain links TRBV11-2 with TRBJ2-3, with 11 bases that match TRBD2. The CDR3 has 19 residues. V lost 4 bases and J lost 4; bases outside the gene matches: 16. Per the germline V gene, CDR1 is SGHAT and CDR2 is FQNNGV. The CDR3 sequence is CASSSSLLAGVKFADTQYF. In DNA form, the CDR3 reads TGTGCCAGCAGCTCCTCCCTACTAGCGGGAGTTAAATTCGCAGATACGCAGTATTTT.

The chain carries TRBV2 and TRBJ2-3; 8 bases agree with TRBD1. The CDR3 is 13 amino acids. The V gene end was trimmed by 4 bases and the J gene end by 4 bases; junction bases not matched to a gene: 1. Germline CDR1 is SNHLY and CDR2 is FYNNEI. CDR3 DNA sequence: TGTGCCAGCAGTGTCAGGGGGCCAGATACGCAGTATTTT. Its protein is CASSVRGPDTQYF.

The chain links TRBV7-9 to TRBJ2-3, with 8 nucleotides matching TRBD2. This CDR3 region has 17 residues. CDR1 is SEHNR and CDR2 is FQNEAQ in the germline V gene (reference sequence). V shed 2 bases and J 3 bases; nucleotides not matched to a gene: 10. For the CDR3, the DNA is TGTGCCAGCAGCTTATCGATAGCGGGGAGGAGGACAGATACGCAGTATTTT. It specifies CASSLSIAGRRTDTQYF.

This clonotype was seen a handful of times. The CDR3 region is CASSLGSGGRTDTQYF. The CDR3, as DNA: TGTGCCAGCAGCTTGGGGTCTGGGGGTCGCACAGATACGCAGTATTTT. The chain is built from TRBV5-6 and TRBJ2-3, with D possibly being TRBD1 or TRBD2 (5 bases each). Germline V gene sequence: CDR1 SGHDT, CDR2 YYEEEE. The CDR3 consists of 16 residues. Trimming removed 0 bases from V and 1 base from J, with 12 bases in between.

This clonotype was seen a few times. V gene TRBV14 combines with J gene TRBJ1-1, with D perhaps TRBD1 (5 bases). Deletions cut 3 bases from V and 6 bases from J, with 14 bases between. CDR3 length: 14 amino acids. Germline CDR1 and CDR2: SGHDN and FVKESK. The chain's CDR3 is CASSHRGAPAEAFF. DNA for the CDR3: TGTGCCAGCAGCCACCGAGGGGCGCCAGCTGAAGCTTTCTTT.

The genes are TRBV20-1 and TRBJ1-1; 7 nucleotides line up with TRBD1. V lost 6 bases to trimming and J lost 5 bases; unmatched junction nucleotides: 12. This CDR3 is built from 14 residues. Germline values: CDR1 DFQATT, CDR2 SNEGSKA (reference sequence). The CDR3 sequence is CSALLDRSWTEAFF. The CDR3 DNA reads as TGCAGTGCCCTTTTGGACAGGTCGTGGACTGAAGCTTTCTTT.

This sequence joins TRBV7-9 and TRBJ2-2, with D possibly called TRBD1 or TRBD2 (5 bases each). Trimming cost V 10 bases and J 1 base, with 19 bases left between them. The CDR3 spans 16 residues. Germline-derived CDR1 and CDR2 are SEHNR and FQNEAQ (reference sequence). The CDR3 DNA follows: TGTGCCATCGGGGCCCGCGGCGGCTTGAACACCGGGGAGCTGTTTTTT. Amino acid sequence: CAIGARGGLNTGELFF.

A few counts support this clonotype. The chain's CDR3 is CSALDRGVTDTQYF. CDR3 coding DNA: TGCAGTGCCTTGGACAGGGGGGTGACAGATACGCAGTATTTT. This chain links TRBV20-1 with TRBJ2-3, with TRBD1 identical over 10 bases. The J segment lost 3 bases and the V segment lost 6 bases, leaving 6 bases of the junction unmatched. The CDR3 is 14 amino acids. Germline V CDR1 and CDR2: DFQATT, SNEGSKA (reference sequence).

There are a few counts of this clonotype. This chain connects TRBV2 to TRBJ2-7, with D unresolved. Germline lookup yields CDR1 SNHLY and CDR2 FYNNEI. V was pared by 1 base and J by 3 bases, with 13 bases between. This CDR3 contains 15 residues. The CDR3 reads CASSEGLTLFYEQYF. The CDR3 DNA reads TGTGCCAGCAGTGAAGGCCTCACCCTATTCTACGAGCAGTACTTC.

This clonotype was observed a few times. The CDR3 loop is CAISERDRVETQYF. The CDR3 region has the DNA TGTGCCATCAGTGAAAGGGACAGGGTAGAGACCCAGTACTTC. The genes are TRBV10-3 and TRBJ2-5, with TRBD1 identical over 9 bases. Germline V gene sequence: CDR1 ENHRY, CDR2 SYGVKD. V lost 3 bases to trimming and J lost 4 bases; unmatched junction nucleotides: 3. The CDR3 consists of 14 residues.

The chain carries TRBV12-3 or TRBV12-4 and TRBJ2-2; D remains unclear. This CDR3 contains 14 residues. The V end lost 6 bases, the J end lost 0 bases, and 8 bases lay between the germline ends. CDR3 region: CASRMTSNTGELFF. The CDR3 region has the DNA TGTGCCAGCAGGATGACATCGAACACCGGGGAGCTGTTTTTT.

This clonotype was seen a few times. The gene calls are TRBV28 and TRBJ1-1; tentative D call: TRBD1 (5 bases). The CDR3 runs 15 residues. The germline V and J ends were trimmed by 5 bases and 0 bases, with 13 bases remaining between them. The V gene's germline CDR1 is MDHEN and CDR2 SYDVKM. Here the CDR3 reads CASSTPGTVNTEAFF. The CDR3 nucleotides read TGTGCCAGCAGTACACCCGGGACCGTGAACACTGAAGCTTTCTTT.

V usage is TRBV4-3 and J usage is TRBJ2-7; 9 nucleotides match TRBD1. J lost 0 bases, V lost 2 bases, and 5 bases had no gene match. Germline lookup yields CDR1 LGHNA and CDR2 YSLEER. This CDR3 is built from 16 residues. Here the CDR3 reads CASSQNRGPSSYEQYF. Here the CDR3 DNA reads TGCGCCAGCAGCCAAAACAGGGGGCCAAGCTCCTACGAGCAGTACTTC.

This clonotype appeared a few times. The rearrangement links TRBV5-5 to TRBJ2-4, with D maybe TRBD2 (7 bases). V lost 2 bases and J lost 4, with 19 bases in between. The germline CDR1 and CDR2 sequences are SGHKS and YYEKEE (reference sequence). CDR3 size: 17 residues. The CDR3 coding sequence is TGTGCCAGCAGCTTCCGTAGACCGGGGGGCATTAAAAACATTCAGTACTTC. The encoded protein is CASSFRRPGGIKNIQYF.